Given below is one T cell receptor (beta chain) in context. Its target is not known. Data came from immunoSEQ multiplex PCR; TCRdb stores just in-frame clones and leaves some out. This table has 75,000 to 95,000 clones, roughly 90% appearing once. These data belong to a study of T cells in localized non-small cell lung cancer. Per germline, CDR1 SGHTA and CDR2 FQGNSA. The CDR3 totals 13 residues. V lost 1 base to trimming and J lost 13 bases, with 11 bases between them. Regarding the study as a whole: For the top 100 tumor clones, a median approximately 59 also appeared in adjacent lung. Uninvolved adjacent lung showed the highest T cell clonality, exceeding tumor.

This TCR came from a man aged 40 to 70 with stage I squamous cell lung carcinoma. The chain combines TRBV7-2 with TRBJ1-6; D gene ambiguous. The sequences come from peripheral blood, collected before any cancer treatment. CDR3 in amino acids: CASSLVRSDPLHF. DNA for the CDR3: TGTGCCAGCAGCTTAGTCCGGAGTGACCCCCTCCACTTT.